A single sample is the source of the 17 T cell receptor beta chains below, sequenced in a study of CD8+ T cells in alopecia areata. Once RNA had been extracted, it was reverse transcribed into cDNA to act as the sequencing template. Sequenced by immunoSEQ multiplex PCR; TCRdb stores in-frame clones only, minus some. This sample has 7,500 to 8,500 clones; less than 70% occur once, and the top ten carry roughly 13%. Obtained from alopecia areata patients were lesional scalp punch biopsies along with peripheral blood. This sample comprised skin, obtained at week 0. These receptors were collected from a human donor with alopecia areata.

This rearrangement joins TRBV7-2 to TRBJ2-2; tentative D call: TRBD2 (5 bases). The germline gives CDR1 SGHTA, CDR2 FQGNSA. The CDR3 runs to 14 residues. Trimming left V 4 bases short and J 3 bases short, with 9 bases between. This chain's CDR3 is CASSSTGDTGELFF. The CDR3 DNA is TGTGCCAGCAGCTCCACCGGGGACACCGGGGAGCTGTTTTTT.

Regarding this clone: An end of the junction differs from the germline gene, which may be a read error. This chain uses TRBV5-1 with TRBJ1-2, with D unclear. The CDR3 totals 11 residues. Germline V CDR1 and CDR2: SGHRS, YFSETQ. CDR3 sequence reads: CASSLDRGYTF. Here the CDR3 DNA reads TGTGCCAGCAGCTTGGATAGGGGCTACACCTTC.

This clone has only a few counts. The chain couples TRBV28 to TRBJ1-1; D is unclear. The germline gives CDR1 MDHEN, CDR2 SYDVKM. The CDR3 runs 13 residues. V was pared by 5 bases and J by 1 base, with 8 bases between. The CDR3 DNA sequence: TGTGCCAGCAGTCCCCCCACGAACACTGAAGCTTTCTTT. Its protein is CASSPPTNTEAFF.

The rearrangement joins TRBV7-9 to TRBJ1-3; D possibly corresponds to TRBD1 (5 bases). Trimming cost V 5 bases and J 4 bases, with 21 bases left between them. Looked up from germline, CDR1 is SEHNR and CDR2 is FQNEAQ (reference sequence). The CDR3 has 17 residues. The CDR3 region is CASSPDVVGVSGNTIYF. In DNA, the CDR3 is TGTGCCAGCAGCCCAGACGTGGTGGGGGTTTCAGGAAACACCATATATTTT.

The V gene is TRBV21-1, the J gene TRBJ1-5. TRBV21-1 is given as a pseudogene. The CDR3 totals 18 residues. CDR3 nucleotide sequence: TGTGCCAGCAGCAAAGTTTGCACAAACGGAGATTACTGCCAGCCCCAGCATTTT. The encoded protein is CASSKVCTNGDYCQPQHF.

Concerning this clone itself: This likely came from a read error, as a far larger clone is one base away. The rearrangement uses TRBV5-6 and TRBJ2-1; TRBD2 matches 12 bases. CDR1 SGHDT and CDR2 YYEEEE come from the germline V gene. Losses at the gene ends were 0 bases for V and 7 bases for J; bases not matched to a gene: 5. This CDR3 is 16 amino acids long. The CDR3 DNA is TGTGCCAGCAGCTTGGTTCCTAGCGGGAGGGGGAATGAGCAGTTCTTC. Amino acid sequence: CASSLVPSGRGNEQFF. Filled out from reference TRBV5-6 and TRBJ2-1, the complete variable domain reads DAGVTQSPTHLIKTRGQQVTLRCSPKSGHDTVSWYQQALGQGPQFIFQYYEEEERQRGNFPDRFSGHQFPNYSSELNVNALLLGDSALYLCASSLVPSGRGNEQFFGPGTRLTVL.

The V gene is TRBV28, the J gene TRBJ1-1; TRBD1 agrees at 7 bases. The CDR3 sequence is 14 residues long. Germline V CDR1 and CDR2: MDHEN, SYDVKM. V was clipped by 3 bases and J by 6 bases; unmatched bases: 7. This CDR3 reads CASSFRGGAAEAFF. CDR3 DNA sequence: TGTGCCAGCAGTTTCAGGGGGGGGGCCGCTGAAGCTTTCTTT.

CDR3 in DNA: TGTGCCAGCAGCCCGAGGACAGGGGTAGGACAGCCCCAGCATTTT. It specifies CASSPRTGVGQPQHF. The chain links TRBV5-3 to TRBJ1-5; 9 positions agree with TRBD1. TRBV5-3 is sorted into the ORF group, with uncertain function. The junction had 13 bases not matched to a gene; V was cut back by 8 bases and J by 7 bases. CDR3 length equals 15 residues.

The table lists this clone with a count of one. The chain joins TRBV7-2 to TRBJ2-5, with 8 positions matching TRBD1. The end of the DNA fits TRBJ2-7 better, so the J call may be wrong. Germline V lookup: CDR1 SGHTA, CDR2 FQGNSA. The CDR3 is made up of 13 amino acids. This chain's CDR3 is CASSSGGHYEQYF. The CDR3 bases are TGTGCCAGCTCATCAGGGGGCCACTACGAGCAGTACTTC.

J is TRBJ2-5 and V is TRBV7-9; 7 bases are a match to TRBD1. Looked up from germline, CDR1 is SEHNR and CDR2 is FQNEAQ (reference sequence). Trimming took 6 bases from V and 2 from J; bases not matched to a gene: 9. The CDR3 runs 15 residues. CDR3 loop: CASRSGPGQQETQYF. The CDR3 DNA reads as TGTGCCAGCAGAAGTGGCCCGGGACAGCAAGAGACCCAGTACTTC. Supplemented by reference TRBV7-9 and TRBJ2-5, the full variable domain reads DTGVSQNPRHKITKRGQNVTFRCDPISEHNRLYWYRQTLGQGPEFLTYFQNEAQLEKSRLLSDRFSAERPKGSFSTLEIQRTEQGDSAMYLCASRSGPGQQETQYFGPGTRLLVL.

The chain employs TRBV19 and TRBJ2-1; D is undetermined. There are 15 residues in the CDR3. V was pared by 7 bases and J by 0 bases, with 13 bases between. Germline loops: CDR1 LNHDA, CDR2 SQIVND (reference sequence). The CDR3 coding sequence is TGTGCCAGTACTACGGGCCTCAGCTCCTACAATGAGCAGTTCTTC. As protein: CASTTGLSSYNEQFF. The full variable domain, in which reference TRBV19 and TRBJ2-1 provide the parts outside the CDR3, is DGGITQSPKYLFRKEGQNVTLSCEQNLNHDAMYWYRQDPGQGLRLIYYSQIVNDFQKGDIAEGYSVSREKKESFPLTVTSAQKNPTAFYLCASTTGLSSYNEQFFGPGTRLTVL.

The gene calls are TRBV7-9 and TRBJ2-1, with TRBD2 as a possible D gene (5 bases). There are 16 residues in the CDR3. Germline assignment: CDR1 SEHNR and CDR2 FQNEAQ (reference sequence). Between the trimmed V and J ends, which lost 4 bases and 2 bases, there was a span of 15 bases. This chain's CDR3 is CASSSPSGRAYNEQFF. The CDR3 DNA reads as TGTGCCAGCAGCTCCCCCAGCGGACGGGCCTACAATGAGCAGTTCTTC.

The chain has TRBV27 and TRBJ2-7; no clear D. The V and J ends lost 6 bases and 1 base respectively, with 13 bases between them. Germline CDR1 is MNHEY and CDR2 is SMNVEV (reference sequence). The CDR3 has 14 amino acids. The CDR3 loop reads CASSLSFLSYEQYF. CDR3 sequence (DNA): TGTGCCAGCAGCCTCAGCTTTTTATCCTACGAGCAGTACTTC.

This clone was counted a few times. The chain carries TRBV7-3 and TRBJ1-2, with D tentatively TRBD1 (5 bases). Trimming left V 2 bases short and J 5 bases short, with 12 bases between. CDR3 length: 14 residues. CDR1 is SGHTA, CDR2 FQGTGA, per germline. The CDR3 reads CASSLLGDEYGYTF. In DNA, the CDR3 is TGTGCCAGCAGCTTATTGGGGGATGAATATGGCTACACCTTC.

The chain joins TRBV5-1 to TRBJ1-4; D possibly corresponds to TRBD1 (6 bases). V was trimmed by 7 bases and J by 4 bases, leaving 14 bases between them. The CDR3 runs to 14 residues. Per the germline V gene, CDR1 is SGHRS and CDR2 is YFSETQ. The CDR3 bases are TGCGCCAGCCGCAGGGGTGCGGATAATGAAAAACTGTTTTTT. Translation: CASRRGADNEKLFF. Full variable domain (rest looked up from reference TRBV5-1 and TRBJ1-4): KAGVTQTPRYLIKTRGQQVTLSCSPISGHRSVSWYQQTPGQGLQFLFEYFSETQRNKGNFPGRFSGRQFSNSRSEMNVSTLELGDSALYLCASRRGADNEKLFFGSGTQLSVL.

The chain links TRBV10-3 to TRBJ1-5; no definite D call. The CDR3 is 13 residues long. V was clipped by 5 bases and J by 5 bases, with 10 bases between them. Germline assignment: CDR1 ENHRY and CDR2 SYGVKD. In DNA form, the CDR3 reads TGTGCCATCAGTATAAAAGAGGATCAGCCCCAGCATTTT. Its protein is CAISIKEDQPQHF.

This clone was detected only once. This CDR3 reads CASSLLGDEYGYTF. DNA for the CDR3: TGTGCCAGCAGCTTATTGGGGGATGAATATGGCTACACCTTC. The chain has TRBV7-2 and TRBJ1-2, with D possibly TRBD1 on 5 matching bases. CDR1 is SGHTA and CDR2 is FQGNSA in the germline V gene. V lost 2 bases and J lost 5, with 12 bases in between. CDR3 size: 14 residues.